The 9 T cell receptor beta chains below all came from one sample that was sequenced in a study of early T cells in non-severe SARS-CoV-2 infection. TCRdb used MiXCR to reprocess the 5' RACE reads, holding one entry per CDR3 protein. The sample has roughly 56,000 distinct CDR3 sequences; approximately 11% are singletons. The sequencing sample was made of whole blood. All receptors come from an adult who was a healthcare worker with PCR-confirmed SARS-CoV-2 infection or an uninfected control (not recorded which).

This clonotype was counted ten times or more. The chain joins TRBV9 to TRBJ1-2, with TRBD1 matching 7 bases. The germline CDR1 and CDR2 sequences are SGDLS and YYNGEE. The CDR3 sequence is 16 residues long. V trimming: 0 bases; J trimming: 3 bases; junction bases outside the gene matches: 8. CDR3 sequence: CASSVATQGGYYGYTF. The CDR3 nucleotides are TGTGCCAGCAGCGTAGCTACTCAGGGGGGATACTATGGCTACACCTTC.

This clonotype showed up just a few times. V gene TRBV6-5 combines with J gene TRBJ1-4, with TRBD1 matching 7 bases. With V trimmed by 6 bases and J by 8 bases, 9 bases remained unmatched. The V gene's germline CDR1 is MNHEY and CDR2 SVGAGI. There are 14 residues in the CDR3. The CDR3 reads CASSIGGEDEKLFF. CDR3 bases: TGTGCCAGCAGCATAGGGGGCGAGGACGAAAAACTGTTTTTT.

The chain is built from TRBV28 and TRBJ1-1; unclear D gene. Deletions cut 6 bases from V and 0 bases from J, with 11 bases between. Germline assignment: CDR1 MDHEN and CDR2 SYDVKM. The CDR3 covers 14 residues. DNA for the CDR3: TGTGCCAGCAGCTGGGGAGGATTGAACACTGAAGCTTTCTTT. Protein product: CASSWGGLNTEAFF.

This clonotype was recorded at least ten times. V and J are TRBV18 and TRBJ2-7; TRBD1 agrees at 8 bases. V lost 3 bases, J lost 3 bases, and 4 bases stayed unmatched. Germline V CDR1 and CDR2: KGHSH, LQKENI. There are 14 residues in the CDR3. The CDR3 region is CASSPDRGRYEQYF. In nucleotides, the CDR3 is TGTGCCAGCTCACCCGACAGGGGCCGCTACGAGCAGTACTTC.

In this sample, this clonotype turned up a few times. CDR3 protein: CASSQGARGRGAAYEQYF. The CDR3 region has the DNA TGTGCCAGCAGCCAAGGGGCTAGGGGGAGGGGTGCGGCCTACGAGCAGTACTTC. This chain links TRBV3-1 with TRBJ2-7, with D perhaps TRBD2 (7 bases). Germline V gene lookup returns CDR1 LGHDT and CDR2 YNNKEL (reference sequence). Trimming cost V 1 base and J 2 bases, with 21 bases left between them. The CDR3 runs to 18 residues.

This clonotype came up many times. The genes are TRBV7-9 and TRBJ2-1; D may be TRBD2 (6 bases). This CDR3 has 15 residues. Trimming stripped 6 bases from V and 7 bases from J, with 19 bases between. The germline gives CDR1 SEHNR, CDR2 FQNEAQ (reference sequence). The CDR3 loop reads CASSRPGLDLNEQFF. CDR3 nucleotides: TGTGCCAGCAGTCGTCCGGGACTGGACCTTAATGAGCAGTTCTTC.

This rearrangement joins TRBV11-1 to TRBJ1-2; unclear D gene. The CDR3 extends over 14 amino acids. The germline V gene has CDR1 SGHAT and CDR2 FQDESV (reference sequence). Trimming shortened V by 3 bases and J by 3 bases, and 11 bases separated the two germline ends. The CDR3 region has the DNA TGTGCCAGCAGCTTTTGGGAGGGCGACTATGGCTACACCTTC. It specifies CASSFWEGDYGYTF.

This clonotype was observed at least ten times. CDR3 nucleotide sequence: TGTGCCAGCAGCTTAGTTGCAGGATCCTACGAGCAGTACTTC. Translated: CASSLVAGSYEQYF. The chain couples TRBV11-2 to TRBJ2-7, with no clear D. CDR3 length: 14 residues. Germline V gene lookup returns CDR1 SGHAT and CDR2 FQNNGV. Between the trimmed V and J ends, which lost 1 base and 1 base, there was a span of 8 bases.

This clonotype was picked up many times. This sequence joins TRBV9 and TRBJ2-7; 10 bases align to TRBD1. CDR3 length equals 13 residues. With 4 bases clipped from V and 7 bases from J, the junction kept 5 bases outside the gene matches. Germline V CDR1 and CDR2: SGDLS, YYNGEE. The DNA of the CDR3 is TGTGCCAGCAGCCCACGGACAGGGGGGGAGCAGTACTTC. It translates to CASSPRTGGEQYF.